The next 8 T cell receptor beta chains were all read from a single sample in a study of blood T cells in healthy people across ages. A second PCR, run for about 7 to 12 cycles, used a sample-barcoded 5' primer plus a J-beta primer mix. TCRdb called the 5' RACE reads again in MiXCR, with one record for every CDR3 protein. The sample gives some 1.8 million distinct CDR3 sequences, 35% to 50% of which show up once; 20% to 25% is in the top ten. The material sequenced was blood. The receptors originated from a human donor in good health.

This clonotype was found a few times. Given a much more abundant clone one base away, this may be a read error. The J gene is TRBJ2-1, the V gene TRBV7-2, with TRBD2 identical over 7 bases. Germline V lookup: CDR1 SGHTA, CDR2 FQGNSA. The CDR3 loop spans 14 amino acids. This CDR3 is CASGLSLAVNEQFF. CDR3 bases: TGTGCCAGCGGCTTAAGTCTAGCGGTCAATGAGCAGTTCTTC.

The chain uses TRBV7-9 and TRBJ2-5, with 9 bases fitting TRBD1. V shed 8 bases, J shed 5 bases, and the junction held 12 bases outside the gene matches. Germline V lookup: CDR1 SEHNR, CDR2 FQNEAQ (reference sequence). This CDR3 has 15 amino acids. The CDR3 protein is CASARGQGIGETQYF. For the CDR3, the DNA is TGTGCCAGCGCTAGGGGACAGGGCATTGGGGAGACCCAGTACTTC.

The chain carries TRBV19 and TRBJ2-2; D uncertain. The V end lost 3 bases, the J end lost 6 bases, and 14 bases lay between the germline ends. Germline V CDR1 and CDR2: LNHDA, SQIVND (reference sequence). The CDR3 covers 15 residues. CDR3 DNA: TGTGCCAGTAGTATCCCTCAGGTTGTGGCCGGGGAGCTGTTTTTT. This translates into CASSIPQVVAGELFF.

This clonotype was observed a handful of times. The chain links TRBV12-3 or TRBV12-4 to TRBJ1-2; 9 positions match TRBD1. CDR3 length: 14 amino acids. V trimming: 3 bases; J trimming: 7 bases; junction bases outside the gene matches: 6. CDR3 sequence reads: CASSFGTGSFGYTF. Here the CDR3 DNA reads TGTGCCAGCAGTTTCGGGACAGGGTCGTTTGGCTACACCTTC.

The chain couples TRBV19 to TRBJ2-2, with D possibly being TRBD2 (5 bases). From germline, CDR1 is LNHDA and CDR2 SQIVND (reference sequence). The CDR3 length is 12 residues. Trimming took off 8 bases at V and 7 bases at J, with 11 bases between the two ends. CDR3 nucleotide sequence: TGTGCCAGTCACTCGAGGGTCGGGGAGCTGTTTTTT. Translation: CASHSRVGELFF.

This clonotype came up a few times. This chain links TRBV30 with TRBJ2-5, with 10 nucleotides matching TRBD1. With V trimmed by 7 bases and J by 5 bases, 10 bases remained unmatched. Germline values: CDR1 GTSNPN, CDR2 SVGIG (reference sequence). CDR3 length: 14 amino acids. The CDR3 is CASSGTGAKETQYF. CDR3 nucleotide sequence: TGTGCCTCGTCCGGGACAGGGGCTAAGGAGACCCAGTACTTC.

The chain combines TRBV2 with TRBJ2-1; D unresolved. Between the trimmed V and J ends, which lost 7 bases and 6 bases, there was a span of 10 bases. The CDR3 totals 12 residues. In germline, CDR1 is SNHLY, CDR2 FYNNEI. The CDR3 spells CASTGPLNEQFF. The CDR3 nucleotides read TGTGCCAGCACTGGACCACTCAATGAGCAGTTCTTC.

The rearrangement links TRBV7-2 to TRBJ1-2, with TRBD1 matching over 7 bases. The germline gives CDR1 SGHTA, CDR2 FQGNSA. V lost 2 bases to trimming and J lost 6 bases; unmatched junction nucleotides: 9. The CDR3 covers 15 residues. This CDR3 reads CASSLISRGEDGYTF. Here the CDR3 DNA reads TGTGCCAGCAGCTTAATTAGCAGGGGGGAGGATGGCTACACCTTC.